This T cell receptor (beta chain) was recorded in a study of T cell responses to AZD1222 COVID-19 vaccine. Overall study results and limits: Dominant at 160-218 and 743-854, vaccine-associated CD4 TCRs also spanned spike. In a largely white British group with more females than males, clonal diversity was possibly underestimated. Nearly half of spike-specific TCRs reportedly target variant regions that are unmutated in the B.1.351 and B.1.1.7 variants.

CDR3 length: 13 amino acids. CDR1 is LNHDA, CDR2 SQIVND, per germline (reference sequence). V dropped 1 base and J dropped 7 bases, with 8 bases sitting between them. With regard to this clone: No antigen is known for it.

Libraries were prepared by immunoSEQ multiplex PCR; TCRdb keeps only in-frame clonotypes and omits some of them. The data hold more than 50,000 clones, with around nine tenths observed a single time. Specimen: peripheral blood, collected on day 0 of AZD1222 vaccination. The chain combines TRBV19 with TRBJ2-1; no clear D gene. The source is an adult in good health. CDR3 loop: CASSIGRLNEQFF. The CDR3 DNA follows: TGTGCCAGTAGTATAGGCAGGTTGAATGAGCAGTTCTTC.